This TCR beta chain was captured by sequencing in a study of graft-versus-host responses after intestinal transplantation. Turning to the study itself: Each transplant was multivisceral, liver-intestinal, or isolated intestinal.

V gave up 7 bases and J gave up 1 base, with 13 bases separating them. The length of the CDR3 is 13 residues. Per the germline V gene, CDR1 is SQVTM and CDR2 is ANQGSEA. Measured with immunoSEQ multiplex PCR; TCRdb has only the in-frame clones, and not every one. The repertoire holds fewer than 55,000 clones, with about 95% as singletons. This clone was observed once. Its antigen remains unidentified. General study results and limits: Some GvH clones appeared in ileal mucosa or blood before recipient bone marrow. Elevated graft-versus-host to host-versus-graft clonal ratios in allografts were recorded for patients with graft-donor T cell macrochimerism.

The TCR comes from a human donor who was the organ donor for an intestinal transplant. The chain joins TRBV29-1 to TRBJ1-1; D may be TRBD1 (6 bases). Material: unstimulated CD8+ T cells sorted from spleen or lymph node cells, obtained before transplant. CDR3 residues: CSGHKGENTEAFF. The CDR3 region has the DNA TGCAGCGGTCACAAGGGGGAGAACACTGAAGCTTTCTTT.